This passage covers 28 T cell receptor beta chains from one sample sequenced in a study of vaccination and CD4 T cells after COVID-19. Sequencing of the DNA from cultured CD4+ T cells was carried out with the Oncomine TCR Beta short-read assay. One entry per CDR3 protein results from TCRdb running MiXCR on the PCR reads. This sample has more than 15,000 distinct CDR3 sequences, with under 45% found just once. No cognate antigen is known for these TCRs. As to treatment: approximately 10-day PBMC culture with coronavirus spike peptide pools or control peptides (ViraFEST assay). The sample here was CD4+ T cells from blood, cultured in vitro, taken before SARS-CoV-2 vaccination. The receptors stem from a human donor who had recovered from COVID-19.

This chain joins TRBV28 and TRBJ2-2; D tentatively reads TRBD1 or TRBD2 (5 bases each). Germline V CDR1 and CDR2: MDHEN, SYDVKM. The V end was cut by 5 bases, the J end by 4 bases, with 14 bases between. The CDR3 sequence is 15 residues long. The DNA of the CDR3 is TGTGCCAGCAGTCGGGCCGGGACGAGCACCGGGGAGCTGTTTTTT. Translation gives CASSRAGTSTGELFF.

J is TRBJ2-5 and V is TRBV19; D not certain. Trimming cost V 5 bases and J 1 base, with 2 bases left between them. The CDR3 runs 11 residues. Germline assignment: CDR1 LNHDA and CDR2 SQIVND (reference sequence). CDR3 sequence reads: CASSAQETQYF. The CDR3 coding sequence is TGTGCCAGTAGTGCCCAAGAGACCCAGTACTTC.

This clonotype occurred a few times. This sequence joins TRBV6-1 and TRBJ2-7; weak D call: TRBD1 (5 bases). The CDR3 has 14 residues. Per the germline V gene, CDR1 is MNHNS and CDR2 is SASEGT. V was cut by 3 bases and J by 5 bases, with 14 bases left in between. DNA for the CDR3: TGTGCCAGCAGTGAGTTGGGGCCTCTCCACGAGCAGTACTTC. It codes for CASSELGPLHEQYF.

This clonotype was detected a few times. The rearrangement uses TRBV11-3 and TRBJ2-2; unclear D gene. V shed 5 bases and J shed 7 bases, with 14 bases lying between them. The CDR3 sequence is 14 residues long. Germline assignment: CDR1 SGHNT and CDR2 YENEEA. The CDR3 DNA follows: TGTGCCAGCAGCCCCGGCGCTATTGACGGGGAGCTGTTTTTT. It encodes CASSPGAIDGELFF.

This clonotype was counted between two and nine times. The rearrangement links TRBV27 to TRBJ1-5; D may be TRBD1 (5 bases). Germline lookup yields CDR1 MNHEY and CDR2 SMNVEV (reference sequence). V shed 4 bases and J shed 7 bases, with 20 bases lying between them. The CDR3 spans 16 residues. The CDR3 loop is CASSSTFLGTDQPQHF. CDR3 sequence (DNA): TGTGCCAGCAGTTCCACGTTCCTGGGGACCGACCAGCCCCAGCATTTT.

The V call is TRBV7-3, the J call TRBJ1-3; D is unclear. This CDR3 comprises 13 residues. V gave up 3 bases and J gave up 4 bases, with 7 bases separating them. Germline CDR1 SGHTA, CDR2 FQGTGA. The CDR3 here is CASSFDRGNTIYF. CDR3 coding DNA: TGTGCCAGCAGCTTCGACCGGGGAAACACCATATATTTT.

The genes are TRBV20-1 and TRBJ2-1, with 11 positions matching TRBD2. The CDR3 sequence is 13 residues long. V lost 6 bases to trimming and J lost 4 bases; unmatched junction nucleotides: 2. Germline CDR1 is DFQATT and CDR2 is SNEGSKA (reference sequence). For the CDR3, the DNA is TGCAGTGCAGGGACTAGCGGATACAATGAGCAGTTCTTC. It specifies CSAGTSGYNEQFF.

This clonotype was found a few times. The chain combines TRBV7-2 with TRBJ2-5, with 10 positions matching TRBD2. V was clipped by 4 bases and J by 2 bases; unmatched bases: 4. The CDR3 covers 15 residues. CDR1 and CDR2 (germline): SGHTA, FQGNSA. CDR3 amino acids: CASSSRSGRQETQYF. CDR3 nucleotide sequence: TGTGCCAGCAGCTCCCGTAGCGGGAGGCAAGAGACCCAGTACTTC.

The rearrangement joins TRBV19 to TRBJ1-2; D is possibly TRBD1 (6 bases). The ends were cut back, 5 bases at V and 4 bases at J, with 8 bases in the middle. The CDR3 extends over 12 amino acids. CDR1 is LNHDA, CDR2 SQIVND, per germline (reference sequence). The CDR3 DNA reads TGTGCCAGTAGTCAGGACAGCTATGGCTACACCTTC. Protein: CASSQDSYGYTF.

The chain links TRBV5-1 to TRBJ2-5, with 7 bases lining up with TRBD1. Germline trimming cut 1 base from V and 8 bases from J; bases unmatched to any gene: 8. The germline gives CDR1 SGHRS, CDR2 YFSETQ. The CDR3 has 14 residues. The CDR3 nucleotides are TGCGCCAGCAGCTTGCTCGGTAACAGGGGTACCCAGTACTTC. It codes for CASSLLGNRGTQYF.

The gene calls are TRBV6-1 and TRBJ1-1; D call uncertain. The length of the CDR3 is 11 residues. CDR1 and CDR2 from the germline V gene are MNHNS and SASEGT. The V and J ends lost 6 bases and 3 bases respectively, with 5 bases between them. For the CDR3, the DNA is TGTGCCAGCAGGAGGGACACTGAAGCTTTCTTT. Its translation: CASRRDTEAFF.

This clonotype has a handful of counts. This rearrangement joins TRBV6-1 to TRBJ1-5; perhaps TRBD1 as D (6 bases). Germline CDR1 and CDR2: MNHNS and SASEGT. Trimming shortened V by 7 bases and J by 0 bases, and 25 bases separated the two germline ends. The CDR3 extends over 19 amino acids. Here the CDR3 DNA reads TGTGCCAGCACCCTAGATCGGGTACAAGGGACATATAGCAATCAGCCCCAGCATTTT. Its protein product is CASTLDRVQGTYSNQPQHF.

This clonotype came up once. The chain recombines TRBV28 with TRBJ2-7; possible D gene TRBD1, 5 bases. The CDR3 loop spans 13 amino acids. The germline CDR1 and CDR2 sequences are MDHEN and SYDVKM. The V and J ends lost 6 bases and 3 bases respectively, with 12 bases between them. CDR3 sequence (DNA): TGTGCCAGCAGCCATAACCAGGGCTACGAGCAGTACTTC. It yields the protein CASSHNQGYEQYF.

The V gene is TRBV30, the J gene TRBJ1-5; perhaps TRBD1 as D (5 bases). Germline V lookup: CDR1 GTSNPN, CDR2 SVGIG (reference sequence). This CDR3 has 15 amino acids. V was trimmed by 1 base and J by 1 base, leaving 11 bases between them. The CDR3 protein is CAWSGGRGSNQPQHF. The DNA of the CDR3 is TGTGCCTGGAGTGGGGGTCGGGGCAGCAATCAGCCCCAGCATTTT.

V usage is TRBV20-1 and J usage is TRBJ1-4, with 9 nucleotides matching TRBD1. The CDR3 contains 13 residues. Germline lookup yields CDR1 DFQATT and CDR2 SNEGSKA (reference sequence). V was pared by 6 bases and J by 8 bases, with 7 bases of the junction left unmatched. CDR3 amino acids: CSAAQGAGEKLFF. CDR3 bases: TGCAGTGCCGCACAGGGGGCGGGAGAAAAACTGTTTTTT.

The genes are TRBV6-1 and TRBJ2-7; D may correspond to TRBD1 or TRBD2 (5 bases each). V shed 6 bases and J shed 10 bases, with 13 bases lying between them. This CDR3 is 11 amino acids long. In germline, CDR1 is MNHNS, CDR2 SASEGT. Here the CDR3 reads CASRGHRDQYF. The CDR3 DNA is TGTGCCAGCAGGGGTCATAGGGACCAGTACTTC.

CDR3 amino acids: CASSLVGGYEQYF. The CDR3 nucleotides are TGTGCCAGCAGTTTAGTGGGAGGGTACGAGCAGTACTTC. J is TRBJ2-7 and V is TRBV28; 7 positions agree with TRBD2. After removal of 2 bases from V and 4 bases from J, the junction contained 2 bases not matched to a gene. CDR3 length: 13 residues. Germline loops: CDR1 MDHEN, CDR2 SYDVKM.

The chain is built from TRBV12-3 or TRBV12-4 and TRBJ1-1; 7 bases are a match to TRBD1. J lost 0 bases, V lost 4 bases, and 11 bases had no gene match. This CDR3 contains 17 residues. The CDR3 DNA reads as TGTGCCAGCAGTTCACACCGGGACAGCTTAATGAACACTGAAGCTTTCTTT. Protein: CASSSHRDSLMNTEAFF.

The rearrangement joins TRBV11-3 to TRBJ2-1; TRBD2 matches 7 bases. V lost 4 bases to trimming and J lost 9 bases; unmatched junction nucleotides: 15. The germline CDR1 and CDR2 sequences are SGHNT and YENEEA. The CDR3 length is 16 residues. DNA for the CDR3: TGTGCCAGCAGCTCGGCTGCAAGGCGGGGGTATCGTGAGCAGTTCTTC. Protein product: CASSSAARRGYREQFF.

J is TRBJ2-1 and V is TRBV11-3; TRBD2 matches 11 bases. J lost 9 bases, V lost 6 bases, and 7 bases had no gene match. Germline loops: CDR1 SGHNT, CDR2 YENEEA. The CDR3 sequence is 14 residues long. The DNA for the CDR3 is TGTGCCAGCAGTCGACTAGCGGGACTCGTTGAGCAGTTCTTC. It encodes CASSRLAGLVEQFF.

V and J are TRBV29-1 and TRBJ2-4; TRBD2 might be the D (6 bases). This CDR3 has 12 amino acids. Germline CDR1 and CDR2: SQVTM and ANQGSEA. Trimming pared 4 bases from V and 7 bases from J, leaving 11 bases between. CDR3 residues: CSVGTGANIQYF. DNA for the CDR3: TGCAGCGTTGGGACGGGAGCGAACATTCAGTACTTC.

The chain carries TRBV20-1 and TRBJ2-7, with TRBD2 matching over 11 bases. The germline gives CDR1 DFQATT, CDR2 SNEGSKA (reference sequence). The CDR3 is made up of 14 amino acids. The V and J ends lost 3 bases and 2 bases, in that order; junction bases with no gene match: 3. CDR3: CSARGLAVTYEQYF. The CDR3 nucleotides are TGCAGTGCTAGGGGACTAGCGGTAACCTACGAGCAGTACTTC.

The genes are TRBV25-1 and TRBJ2-7, with D tentatively TRBD1 or TRBD2 (5 bases each). Germline CDR1 is MGHDK and CDR2 is SYGVNS. Trimming shortened V by 2 bases and J by 7 bases, and 15 bases separated the two germline ends. The CDR3 loop spans 14 amino acids. The DNA for the CDR3 is TGTGCCAGCAGTGAACGTCACCCTGAGGGGGAGCAGTACTTC. Translating gives CASSERHPEGEQYF.

This clonotype showed up just a few times. This chain joins TRBV7-9 and TRBJ2-7; tentative D call: TRBD2 (6 bases). The CDR3 consists of 16 residues. With 2 bases removed from V and 0 bases from J, the gap between germline ends came to 14 bases. The germline V gene encodes CDR1 SEHNR and CDR2 FQNEAQ (reference sequence). CDR3 DNA: TGTGCCAGCAGCTTATTGTTTTCGGGAGACTCCTACGAGCAGTACTTC. Encoded protein: CASSLLFSGDSYEQYF.

This chain links TRBV10-3 with TRBJ2-2; no reliable D call. Trimming took off 8 bases at V and 2 bases at J, with 12 bases between the two ends. Germline V gene lookup returns CDR1 ENHRY and CDR2 SYGVKD. CDR3 length: 14 amino acids. DNA of the CDR3: TGTGCCATCGCCGATCTCAGAAACACCGGGGAGCTGTTTTTT. It encodes CAIADLRNTGELFF.

This sequence joins TRBV6-1 and TRBJ2-7; TRBD2 matches at 9 bases. The germline V gene has CDR1 MNHNS and CDR2 SASEGT. The V segment lost 7 bases and the J segment 2 bases; nucleotides outside the gene matches: 12. This CDR3 comprises 16 residues. CDR3: CASTLNRGRGAYEQYF. The CDR3 coding sequence is TGTGCCAGCACTCTGAATCGCGGGAGGGGGGCCTACGAGCAGTACTTC.

There are a few counts of this clonotype. The chain recombines TRBV6-5 with TRBJ2-3; TRBD2 matches at 11 bases. CDR3 length: 16 residues. Germline V gives CDR1 MNHEY, CDR2 SVGAGI. V shed 0 bases, J shed 10 bases, and the junction held 9 bases outside the gene matches. The CDR3 reads CASSYSGTSGGDAQYF. CDR3 DNA sequence: TGTGCCAGCAGTTACTCCGGGACTAGCGGAGGGGATGCGCAGTATTTT.

The V and J genes are TRBV7-9 and TRBJ1-2; TRBD1 matches 9 bases. V was clipped by 5 bases and J by 6 bases; unmatched bases: 7. Per the germline V gene, CDR1 is SEHNR and CDR2 is FQNEAQ (reference sequence). This CDR3 has 14 residues. The CDR3 region is CASSDRTGDDGYTF. The CDR3 DNA is TGTGCCAGCAGCGACAGGACAGGGGACGATGGCTACACCTTC.